This TCR beta chain was captured by sequencing in a study of identical twins. General study points: Analyses of zero insertions could be partly confounded by invariant MAIT and iNKT cells. While abundant cord blood beta clonotypes carried fewer insertions, memory repertoires showed no such pattern. With monozygotic twins, out-of-frame TCR alpha sharing exceeded what models estimated. The authors drew conclusions from cross-sectional statistical analysis rather than following the same donors.

One entry per CDR3 protein results from TCRdb running MiXCR on the 5' RACE reads. The table has around 530,000 distinct CDR3 sequences, 12% to 15% seen once. In the case of this clonotype: The antigen is not known.

Germline V gives CDR1 SGHAT, CDR2 FQNNGV. Trimming shortened V by 2 bases and J by 5 bases, and 21 bases separated the two germline ends. CDR3 length equals 17 residues. The sample also formed part of further work on yellow fever vaccine responses in identical twins.

This chain uses TRBV11-2 with TRBJ2-5; a weak D match, TRBD2 (7 bases). The source of this sequence is a woman aged 18-29 years in good health. The specimen was CD4+ T cells sorted from blood. CDR3 sequence: CASSLLSGTPGGETQYF. CDR3 in DNA: TGTGCCAGCAGCTTATTGAGCGGGACACCCGGAGGGGAGACCCAGTACTTC.